A selection of T cell receptor beta chains follows, all from one sample in a study of T cells in Graves' hyperthyroidism and ophthalmopathy. One entry per CDR3 protein, called by TCRdb with MiXCR from the multiplex PCR reads. The table shows a few hundred thousand distinct CDR3 sequences, with 15% occurring only once. Specimen: blood. Receptor source: a woman aged 25 to 45 with Graves' hyperthyroidism. CDR3s leave out the opening cysteine and the closing phenylalanine or tryptophan.

J	V	CDR3
TRBJ2-5	TRBV5-1	ASSPGLTGETQY
TRBJ2-2	TRBV18	ASSDTGTTNTGELF
TRBJ2-1	TRBV15	ATSRDQGYDNEQF
TRBJ2-7	TRBV12-3/TRBV12-4	ASRTGTRTGEQY
TRBJ2-7	TRBV5-1	ASRGWADSYEQY
TRBJ2-7	TRBV7-6	ASNESRRGIYEQY
TRBJ1-1	TRBV4-1	ASSHFPGQGSGTEAF
TRBJ1-1	TRBV28	ASSGEGGTTEAF
TRBJ2-1	TRBV6-1	ASSLYRGSYNEQF
TRBJ1-1	TRBV3-1	ASSQDIPSPAF
TRBJ2-7	TRBV28	ASRQGSEQY
TRBJ2-1	TRBV7-3	ASSLAAKNNEQF
TRBJ2-2	TRBV24-1	ATSTLRGTGELF
TRBJ2-1	TRBV10-3	ATDSGSDPYNEQF
TRBJ2-2	TRBV5-1	ASSSVLAANTGELF
TRBJ2-5	TRBV28	ASLPSLTVQETQY
TRBJ1-5	TRBV11-2	ASSLFLDQPQH
TRBJ2-1	TRBV7-9	ASSSDINSYNEQF
TRBJ2-5	TRBV27	ASSSGLAGGETQY
TRBJ2-1	TRBV2	ASSELAGFNEQF
TRBJ2-1	TRBV7-9	ASSQTLAGRNEQF